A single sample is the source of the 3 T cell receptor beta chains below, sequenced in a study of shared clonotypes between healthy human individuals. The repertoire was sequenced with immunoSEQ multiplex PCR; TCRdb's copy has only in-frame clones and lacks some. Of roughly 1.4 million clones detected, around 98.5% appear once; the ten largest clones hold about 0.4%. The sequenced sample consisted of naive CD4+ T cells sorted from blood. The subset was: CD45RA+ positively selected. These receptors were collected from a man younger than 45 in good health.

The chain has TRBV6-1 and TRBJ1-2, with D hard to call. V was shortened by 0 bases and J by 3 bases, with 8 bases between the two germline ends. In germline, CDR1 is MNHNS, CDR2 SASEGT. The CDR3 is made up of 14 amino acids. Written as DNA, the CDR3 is TGTGCCAGCAGTGAAGCTGCGAGCGACTATGGCTACACCTTC. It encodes CASSEAASDYGYTF.

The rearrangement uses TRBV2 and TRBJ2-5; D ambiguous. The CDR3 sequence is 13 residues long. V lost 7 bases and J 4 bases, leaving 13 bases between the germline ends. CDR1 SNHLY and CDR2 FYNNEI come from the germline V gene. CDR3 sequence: CASTTYGTETQYF. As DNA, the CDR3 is TGTGCCAGCACCACGTACGGTACAGAGACCCAGTACTTC. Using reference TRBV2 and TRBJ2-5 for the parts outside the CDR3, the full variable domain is EPEVTQTPSHQVTQMGQEVILRCVPISNHLYFYWYRQILGQKVEFLVSFYNNEISEKSEIFDDQFSVERPDGSNFTLKIRSTKLEDSAMYFCASTTYGTETQYFGPGTRLLVL.

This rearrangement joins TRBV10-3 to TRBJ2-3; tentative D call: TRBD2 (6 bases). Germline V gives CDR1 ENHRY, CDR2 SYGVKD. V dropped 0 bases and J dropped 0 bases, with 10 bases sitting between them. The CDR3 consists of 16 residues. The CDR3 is CAISESGGPSTDTQYF. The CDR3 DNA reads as TGTGCCATCAGTGAGTCCGGGGGACCTAGCACAGATACGCAGTATTTT.